What follows are 28 T cell receptor beta chains derived from one specimen sequenced in a study of quantifying T cell responses using KT2 cells (dated by TCRdb to about 2017). Some background on the complete study: RNA was DNase-treated and reverse transcribed with TCR alpha and beta constant-region primers, mostly using SuperScript III.

The library was prepared using UMI-ligation and nested PCR. TCRdb lists the instrument as Illumina MiSeq. T4 RNA ligase 1 was used to ligate a single-stranded oligonucleotide containing the Illumina SP2 sequence and a UMI to the 3' end of the cDNA. PCR1 ran three to four cycles (98°C 15 s, 69°C 30 s, 72°C 40 s); the beta primer was an equimolar mix of RC1.1 and RC1.2 covering TRBC1 and TRBC2. TCRdb's own reprocessing of the public reads used fastp at Q25 and MiXCR and kept productive beta chains. Entries that share a CDR3 protein sequence are merged under the most common genes and DNA. This sample has around 56,000 distinct CDR3 sequences in its table, and roughly an eighth of those were observed once. The top ten hold around 9.9% of the sample. Input material: PBMCs spiked with cells of the T cell clone KT2. These TCRs come from a human donor.

The sample holds a few counts of this clonotype. The gene calls are TRBV27 and TRBJ2-7; 7 nucleotides line up with TRBD1. CDR3 length: 14 amino acids. CDR1 and CDR2 from the germline V gene are MNHEY and SMNVEV (reference sequence). Germline trimming cut 1 base from V and 9 bases from J; bases unmatched to any gene: 9. CDR3 sequence reads: CASSLYGTDFPQYF. The CDR3 DNA sequence: TGTGCCAGCAGTTTATATGGGACAGACTTCCCGCAGTACTTC.

The chain employs TRBV19 and TRBJ2-5; TRBD2 is a possible D gene (5 bases). Trimming stripped 8 bases from V and 4 bases from J, with 20 bases between. The CDR3 is 15 residues long. CDR1 and CDR2 (germline): LNHDA, SQIVND (reference sequence). This chain's CDR3 is CASVNIRGGAETQYF. In nucleotides, the CDR3 is TGTGCCAGTGTTAATATACGCGGAGGCGCAGAGACCCAGTACTTC.

The V call is TRBV5-1, the J call TRBJ1-1; 8 bases map to TRBD1. There are 14 residues in the CDR3. Germline CDR1 SGHRS, CDR2 YFSETQ. V dropped 4 bases and J dropped 2; count of bases not matched to a gene: 4. CDR3 sequence: CASSPGQVNTEAFF. The CDR3 region has the DNA TGCGCCAGCAGCCCGGGACAGGTCAACACTGAAGCTTTCTTT.

Concerning this clonotype itself: The junction shows a germline mismatch at one end, possibly a read error. V and J are TRBV6-5 and TRBJ2-7; D is unresolved. This CDR3 is 13 amino acids long. The germline V gene encodes CDR1 MNHEY and CDR2 SVGAGI. CDR3 amino acids: CASRPGSSYEKYF. For the CDR3, the DNA is TGTGCCTCCCGGCCGGGTTCGAGCTACGAGAAGTACTTC.

The chain joins TRBV5-4 to TRBJ1-1; 7 bases are a match to TRBD1. Germline V gives CDR1 SGHNT, CDR2 YYREEE (reference sequence). The CDR3 is 15 residues long. J lost 5 bases, V lost 4 bases, and 11 bases had no gene match. The CDR3 sequence is CASSPGGRGSTEAFF. The CDR3 DNA reads TGTGCCAGCAGCCCAGGGGGGAGGGGGTCGACTGAAGCTTTCTTT.

This clonotype was seen only a few times. The chain recombines TRBV11-2 with TRBJ2-5; D not certain. Trimming cost V 5 bases and J 4 bases, with 11 bases left between them. This CDR3 spans 13 amino acids. CDR1 is SGHAT and CDR2 is FQNNGV in the germline V gene. For the CDR3, the DNA is TGTGCCAGCAGCAGATCAATAGGAGAGACCCAGTACTTC. It translates to CASSRSIGETQYF.

This sequence joins TRBV6-5 and TRBJ1-1; TRBD1 might be the D (5 bases). The CDR3 is 13 amino acids. From germline, CDR1 is MNHEY and CDR2 SVGAGI. V was pared by 7 bases and J by 6 bases, with 15 bases between. DNA for the CDR3: TGTGCCAGCAAGGTCGACCGAGGGGCTGAAGCTTTCTTT. As protein: CASKVDRGAEAFF.

This clonotype occurred a few times. This rearrangement joins TRBV5-1 to TRBJ1-1, with 7 bases identical to TRBD1. Germline CDR1 is SGHRS and CDR2 is YFSETQ. The CDR3 has 14 amino acids. Trimming took 3 bases from V and 1 from J; bases not matched to a gene: 3. Written as DNA, the CDR3 is TGCGCCAGCAGCTCCGGACAGGCGAACACTGAAGCTTTCTTT. Its translation: CASSSGQANTEAFF.

This clonotype occurred a few times. The chain combines TRBV7-8 with TRBJ2-2, with D possibly being TRBD2 (5 bases). The CDR3 covers 14 residues. The V gene lost 4 bases and the J gene lost 4 bases, with 10 bases spanning the gap. Looked up from germline, CDR1 is SGHVS and CDR2 is FQNEAQ. This CDR3 is CASSSSRSTGELFF. The CDR3 DNA is TGTGCCAGCAGCTCTAGCCGAAGCACCGGGGAGCTGTTTTTT. Combining the CDR3 with reference TRBV7-8 and TRBJ2-2 gives the whole variable domain GAGVSQSPRYKVAKRGQDVALRCDPISGHVSLFWYQQALGQGPEFLTYFQNEAQLDKSGLPSDRFFAERPEGSVSTLKIQRTQQEDSAVYLCASSSSRSTGELFFGEGSRLTVL.

CDR3 amino acids: CSAPSGGQETQYF. In nucleotides, the CDR3 is TGCAGTGCTCCCTCGGGGGGCCAAGAGACCCAGTACTTC. V and J are TRBV20-1 and TRBJ2-5; 7 bases line up with TRBD2. This CDR3 is 13 amino acids long. The V gene's germline CDR1 is DFQATT and CDR2 SNEGSKA (reference sequence). After removal of 5 bases from V and 1 base from J, the junction contained 4 bases not matched to a gene.

This clonotype has a handful of counts. V usage is TRBV9 and J usage is TRBJ2-3; 8 nucleotides align to TRBD2. The CDR3 spans 14 residues. Germline V gene data show CDR1 as SGDLS and CDR2 as YYNGEE. The J segment lost 5 bases and the V segment lost 0 bases, leaving 2 bases of the junction unmatched. The CDR3 sequence: CASSVVAGGDTQYF. DNA of the CDR3: TGTGCCAGCAGCGTAGTGGCGGGGGGAGATACGCAGTATTTT. Using reference TRBV9 and TRBJ2-3 for the parts outside the CDR3, the full variable domain is DSGVTQTPKHLITATGQRVTLRCSPRSGDLSVYWYQQSLDQGLQFLIQYYNGEERAKGNILERFSAQQFPDLHSELNLSSLELGDSALYFCASSVVAGGDTQYFGPGTRLTVL.

This clonotype was recorded many times. CDR3 DNA: TGCAGTGCTATTTCAGGGACAGGGACTGGAAACACCATATATTTT. Translation gives CSAISGTGTGNTIYF. This chain uses TRBV20-1 with TRBJ1-3; 9 positions agree with TRBD1. V was pared by 4 bases and J by 2 bases, with 6 bases of the junction left unmatched. Germline loops: CDR1 DFQATT, CDR2 SNEGSKA (reference sequence). This CDR3 spans 15 amino acids.

This clonotype was found many times. The chain links TRBV4-2 to TRBJ2-7; the D is unclear. Trimming took off 4 bases at V and 6 bases at J, with 13 bases between the two ends. From germline, CDR1 is LGHNA and CDR2 YNFKEQ. CDR3 length: 13 amino acids. CDR3 coding DNA: TGTGCCAGCAGCCTCGGAAAAAAGAGCGAGCAGTACTTC. Protein sequence: CASSLGKKSEQYF.

This clonotype appeared many times. The chain links TRBV10-3 to TRBJ2-1, with D perhaps matching TRBD1 (6 bases). The V end lost 4 bases, the J end lost 7 bases, and 26 bases lay between the germline ends. The germline V gene has CDR1 ENHRY and CDR2 SYGVKD. The CDR3 spans 18 residues. The CDR3 DNA sequence: TGTGCCATCAGTGTAGAACAGGGTGAGGCGAGGATCGTGAATGAGCAGTTCTTC. This gives the protein CAISVEQGEARIVNEQFF.

This clonotype was observed a handful of times. This chain links TRBV29-1 with TRBJ2-5; D gene ambiguous. Germline CDR1 reads SQVTM; CDR2 reads ANQGSEA. V was trimmed by 6 bases and J by 1 base, leaving 15 bases between them. The CDR3 totals 14 residues. The CDR3 spells CSVPGPVAQETQYF. For the CDR3, the DNA is TGCAGCGTCCCCGGACCGGTCGCCCAAGAGACCCAGTACTTC.

DNA for the CDR3: TGTGCCAGCAGCCGGGCTCCTATAGCGGGGGGGCGTGAGACCCAGTACTTC. It yields the protein CASSRAPIAGGRETQYF. This chain connects TRBV27 to TRBJ2-5; TRBD2 matches 11 bases. CDR3 length: 17 residues. Germline V CDR1 and CDR2: MNHEY, SMNVEV (reference sequence). J was trimmed by 5 bases and V by 6 bases; bases with no gene match: 14.

The rearrangement joins TRBV18 to TRBJ1-2; TRBD1 might be the D (6 bases). Germline assignment: CDR1 KGHSH and CDR2 LQKENI. CDR3 length: 14 residues. Trimming pared 3 bases from V and 2 bases from J, leaving 10 bases between. This CDR3 is CASSPDTGNYGYTF. As DNA, the CDR3 is TGTGCCAGCTCACCGGATACAGGGAACTATGGCTACACCTTC.

The chain combines TRBV20-1 with TRBJ1-5; D is unresolved. The V end was cut by 3 bases, the J end by 3 bases, with 12 bases between. This CDR3 spans 14 amino acids. Germline loops: CDR1 DFQATT, CDR2 SNEGSKA (reference sequence). DNA for the CDR3: TGCAGTGCTAGGTCTCCCGGGATCAATCAGCCCCAGCATTTT. Encoded protein: CSARSPGINQPQHF.

Only a few counts were recorded for this clonotype. V and J are TRBV5-1 and TRBJ1-1; D is unclear. From germline, CDR1 is SGHRS and CDR2 YFSETQ. With 0 bases removed from V and 4 bases from J, the gap between germline ends came to 7 bases. The CDR3 sequence is 13 residues long. CDR3 loop: CASSLERVTEAFF. CDR3 sequence (DNA): TGCGCCAGCAGCTTGGAGAGGGTCACTGAAGCTTTCTTT.

The chain is built from TRBV4-1 and TRBJ1-1; D ambiguous. This CDR3 spans 18 amino acids. The V gene lost 4 bases and the J gene lost 2 bases, with 23 bases spanning the gap. Germline CDR1 is MGHRA and CDR2 is YSYEKL. The chain's CDR3 is CASSRLLDREIPNTEAFF. CDR3 DNA sequence: TGCGCCAGCAGCCGACTACTGGATCGAGAGATACCAAACACTGAAGCTTTCTTT.

The chain recombines TRBV7-2 with TRBJ1-1; D unclear. This CDR3 is built from 15 residues. Trimming took off 1 base at V and 2 bases at J, with 11 bases between the two ends. The germline gives CDR1 SGHTA, CDR2 FQGNSA. CDR3 nucleotides: TGTGCCAGCAGCTTAGGTGGTCTGATCAACACTGAAGCTTTCTTT. Protein: CASSLGGLINTEAFF.

In its sample, this clonotype was seen once. The chain has TRBV7-8 and TRBJ2-3; 12 nucleotides agree with TRBD1. This CDR3 has 16 amino acids. Germline V lookup: CDR1 SGHVS, CDR2 FQNEAQ. V lost 5 bases, J lost 5 bases, and 8 bases stayed unmatched. DNA of the CDR3: TGTGCCAGCAGCCCCAGGGACAGGGGGCTACGAGATACGCAGTATTTT. This codes for CASSPRDRGLRDTQYF.

This clonotype was detected only a few times. V usage is TRBV6-6 and J usage is TRBJ2-3; 9 bases line up with TRBD1. Germline trimming cut 0 bases from V and 4 bases from J; bases unmatched to any gene: 2. CDR3 length: 15 amino acids. Germline values: CDR1 MNHNY, CDR2 SVGAGI (reference sequence). Here the CDR3 reads CASSYSTGGADTQYF. In nucleotides, the CDR3 is TGTGCCAGCAGTTACTCTACAGGGGGCGCAGATACGCAGTATTTT.

This clonotype occurred a few times. The rearrangement joins TRBV18 to TRBJ2-3; 9 nucleotides match TRBD1. The germline CDR1 and CDR2 sequences are KGHSH and LQKENI. CDR3 length: 14 residues. After removal of 4 bases from V and 4 bases from J, the junction contained 3 bases not matched to a gene. The CDR3 here is CASSQGTGPDTQYF. The CDR3 nucleotides are TGTGCCAGCTCACAAGGGACAGGGCCAGATACGCAGTATTTT.

This clonotype was seen ten or more times. This chain uses TRBV20-1 with TRBJ1-2; 10 bases fit TRBD1. This CDR3 has 14 amino acids. The V and J ends lost 4 bases and 8 bases, in that order; junction bases with no gene match: 10. Germline V gene lookup returns CDR1 DFQATT and CDR2 SNEGSKA (reference sequence). CDR3 amino acids: CSAMSRDRGWGYTF. In nucleotides, the CDR3 is TGCAGTGCTATGTCCCGGGACAGGGGATGGGGCTACACCTTC.

This clonotype was found many times. The chain combines TRBV27 with TRBJ2-3; weak D call: TRBD2 (7 bases). Germline CDR1 reads MNHEY; CDR2 reads SMNVEV (reference sequence). The CDR3 has 14 amino acids. V lost 2 bases to trimming and J lost 2 bases, with 8 bases between them. The CDR3 DNA is TGTGCCAGCAGTTTAGCGGGGGCCACAGATACGCAGTATTTT. Its translation: CASSLAGATDTQYF.

This clonotype has a handful of counts. V and J are TRBV5-1 and TRBJ2-1, with 9 bases aligning to TRBD2. CDR1 and CDR2 from the germline V gene are SGHRS and YFSETQ. J gave up 2 bases and V 0 bases, and 0 bases lay outside the gene matches. The CDR3 runs to 15 residues. CDR3 loop: CASSLVAGAYNEQFF. In DNA form, the CDR3 reads TGCGCCAGCAGCTTGGTAGCGGGGGCCTACAATGAGCAGTTCTTC. The whole variable domain, filled in from reference TRBV5-1 and TRBJ2-1, reads KAGVTQTPRYLIKTRGQQVTLSCSPISGHRSVSWYQQTPGQGLQFLFEYFSETQRNKGNFPGRFSGRQFSNSRSEMNVSTLELGDSALYLCASSLVAGAYNEQFFGPGTRLTVL.

Ten or more counts support this clonotype. V is TRBV15 and J is TRBJ2-7; D gene ambiguous. Germline V gene data show CDR1 as LNHNV and CDR2 as YYDKDF (reference sequence). V was trimmed by 0 bases and J by 4 bases, leaving 4 bases between them. This CDR3 region has 12 residues. The CDR3 here is CATSRDKYEQYF. The CDR3 DNA follows: TGTGCCACCAGCAGAGATAAGTACGAGCAGTACTTC.